This T cell receptor (beta chain) originates from a study of T cells in Graves' hyperthyroidism and ophthalmopathy. In the study overall: Peripheral blood was acquired at first diagnosis, ahead of any therapy whatsoever.

Amplified TCR beta CDR3 regions derived from RNA transcripts. Primed by the HTBI set, a first-round RT-PCR was run on the TCR CDR3. TCRdb called the multiplex PCR reads again in MiXCR, with one record for every CDR3 protein. Among over 350,000 distinct CDR3 sequences listed, about 14% were seen once. The table lists this clonotype with many counts. The germline CDR1 and CDR2 sequences are SNHLY and FYNNEI. Trimming removed 0 bases from V and 8 bases from J, with 13 bases in between. The CDR3 covers 14 residues. Patients with ophthalmopathy all had a Clinical Activity Score of at least 3, a NOSPECS grade of at least 4 and duration under 3 months.

The TCR originated in a man in his late teens or twenties with Graves' ophthalmopathy. Sequenced input: blood. This chain connects TRBV2 to TRBJ1-2; D may be TRBD1 (5 bases). CDR3 loop: CASSEALGGVGYTF. In DNA, the CDR3 is TGTGCCAGCAGTGAAGCGCTCGGGGGAGTAGGCTACACCTTC. The full variable domain, with the rest looked up from reference TRBV2 and TRBJ1-2, is EPEVTQTPSHQVTQMGQEVILRCVPISNHLYFYWYRQILGQKVEFLVSFYNNEISEKSEIFDDQFSVERPDGSNFTLKIRSTKLEDSAMYFCASSEALGGVGYTFGSGTRLTVV.